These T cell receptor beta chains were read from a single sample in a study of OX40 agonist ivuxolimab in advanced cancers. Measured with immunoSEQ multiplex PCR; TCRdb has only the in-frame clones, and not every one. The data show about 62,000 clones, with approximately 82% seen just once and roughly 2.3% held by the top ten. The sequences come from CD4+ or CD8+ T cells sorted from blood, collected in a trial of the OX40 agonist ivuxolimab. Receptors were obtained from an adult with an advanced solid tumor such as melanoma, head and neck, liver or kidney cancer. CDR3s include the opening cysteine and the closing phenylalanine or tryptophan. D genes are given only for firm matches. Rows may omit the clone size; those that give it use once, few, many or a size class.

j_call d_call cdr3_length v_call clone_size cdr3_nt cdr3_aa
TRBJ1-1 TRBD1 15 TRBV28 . TGTGCCAGCAGTTCCTTGACAGGGACGAACACTGAAGCTTTCTTT CASSSLTGTNTEAFF
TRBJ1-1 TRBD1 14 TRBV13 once TGTGCCAGCCCAAAATCAGGGGGCTACACTGAAGCTTTCTTT CASPKSGGYTEAFF
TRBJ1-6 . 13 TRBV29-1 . TGCAGCGTTCGCGACGGAAAAAATTCACCCCTCCACTTT CSVRDGKNSPLHF
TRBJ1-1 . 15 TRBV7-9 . TGTGCCAGCAGCTTCCGAGGGACTTTGGCGACTGAAGCTTTCTTT CASSFRGTLATEAFF
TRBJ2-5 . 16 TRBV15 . TGTGCCACCAGCAGAGATCGTAACCTCCTGGGGGAGACCCAGTACTTC CATSRDRNLLGETQYF
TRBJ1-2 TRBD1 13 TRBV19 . TGTGCCAGTACCCCGGGACAGGCCTATGGCTACACCTTC CASTPGQAYGYTF
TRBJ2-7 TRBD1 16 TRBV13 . TGTGCCAGCAGCTTGTCCGGGACAGGGGGGCCCTACGAGCAGTACTTC CASSLSGTGGPYEQYF
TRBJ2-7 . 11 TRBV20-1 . TGCAGTGCTAGCGGGTCCTACGAGCAGTACTTC CSASGSYEQYF
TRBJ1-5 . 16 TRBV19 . TGTGCCAGTAGTAGGTTGTGGGGGACGGAGGATCAGCCCCAGCATTTT CASSRLWGTEDQPQHF
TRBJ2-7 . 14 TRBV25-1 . TGTGCCAGCAGGGGTTCCAGGAGCTCCTACGAGCAGTACTTC CASRGSRSSYEQYF
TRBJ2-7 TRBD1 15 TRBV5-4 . TGTGCCAGCAGCGCGCCCGGGACAGGGCCCTACGAGCAGTACTTC CASSAPGTGPYEQYF
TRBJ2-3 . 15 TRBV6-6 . TGTGCCAGCAGTGCCCCGACTGGCTACACAGATACGCAGTATTTT CASSAPTGYTDTQYF
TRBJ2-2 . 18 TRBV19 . TGTGCCAGTAGTCATCCCCTTGAGACAGGACGAGGAACCGGGGAGCTGTTTTTT CASSHPLETGRGTGELFF
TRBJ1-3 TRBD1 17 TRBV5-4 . TGTGCCAGCAGTTACGCCCCAACAGGGGGCTCTGGAAACACCATATATTTT CASSYAPTGGSGNTIYF
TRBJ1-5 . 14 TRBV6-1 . TGTGCCAGCAGTGGCCGGCAGGGGAATCAGCCCCAGCATTTT CASSGRQGNQPQHF
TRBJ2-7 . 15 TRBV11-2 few TGTGCCAGCAGGCGAGCAGGGCTCGACCCGGGGGAGCAGTACTTC CASRRAGLDPGEQYF
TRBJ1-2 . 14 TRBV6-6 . TGTGCCAGCAGTTATGGTACCTCTCCCTATGGCTACACCTTC CASSYGTSPYGYTF
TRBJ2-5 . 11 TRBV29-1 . TGCAGCGTTGAAGACGGAGAGACCCAGTACTTC CSVEDGETQYF